Shown below are 15 T cell receptor beta chains from a single sample sequenced in a study of T cell responses to AZD1222 COVID-19 vaccine. Assay used: immunoSEQ multiplex PCR; TCRdb lists only in-frame clones, some missing. The data hold 110,000 to 150,000 clones, with roughly 92% observed a single time. The sample was peripheral blood, taken on day 0 of AZD1222 vaccination. The receptors were gathered from an adult in good health.

The chain combines TRBV27 with TRBJ2-7; D is uncertain. Trimming took 1 base from V and 6 from J, leaving 16 bases between them. Germline V CDR1 and CDR2: MNHEY, SMNVEV (reference sequence). The CDR3 loop spans 15 amino acids. This CDR3 is CASSLFPVGPLEQYF. CDR3 coding DNA: TGTGCCAGCAGTTTATTCCCTGTAGGCCCGCTCGAGCAGTACTTC.

This chain joins TRBV6-5 and TRBJ1-1; TRBD1 is a possible D gene (5 bases). CDR1 and CDR2 (germline): MNHEY, SVGAGI. Trimming removed 6 bases at V and 4 bases at J, with 12 bases between. This CDR3 has 13 amino acids. The CDR3 protein is CASSRGGGTEAFF. The CDR3 region has the DNA TGTGCCAGCAGCCGCGGGGGGGGCACTGAAGCTTTCTTT.

The chain has TRBV2 and TRBJ1-4; D remains ambiguous. V was pared by 7 bases and J by 5 bases, with 11 bases between. CDR1 and CDR2 from the germline V gene are SNHLY and FYNNEI. There are 13 residues in the CDR3. CDR3 sequence reads: CASTLGPNEKLFF. Written as DNA, the CDR3 is TGTGCCAGCACTCTCGGACCAAATGAAAAACTGTTTTTT. The variable domain in full, with the rest retrieved from reference TRBV2 and TRBJ1-4, is EPEVTQTPSHQVTQMGQEVILRCVPISNHLYFYWYRQILGQKVEFLVSFYNNEISEKSEIFDDQFSVERPDGSNFTLKIRSTKLEDSAMYFCASTLGPNEKLFFGSGTQLSVL.

This sequence joins TRBV5-8 and TRBJ1-4; TRBD1 is a possible D gene (5 bases). CDR3 length: 17 residues. Germline assignment: CDR1 SGHTS and CDR2 YDEGEE. The V and J ends lost 2 bases and 7 bases respectively, with 21 bases between them. CDR3 loop: CASSFRLGQGTREKLFF. The CDR3 DNA reads as TGTGCCAGCAGCTTTAGGTTGGGGCAGGGAACGCGTGAAAAACTGTTTTTT.

The V call is TRBV30, the J call TRBJ1-6; TRBD1 might be the D (5 bases). There are 13 residues in the CDR3. Looked up from germline, CDR1 is GTSNPN and CDR2 is SVGIG (reference sequence). Trimming took off 4 bases at V and 7 bases at J, with 11 bases between the two ends. The CDR3 DNA sequence: TGTGCCTGGATGGGGCAGGCGAATTCACCCCTCCACTTT. As protein: CAWMGQANSPLHF. Filled out from reference TRBV30 and TRBJ1-6, the complete variable domain reads SQTIHQWPATLVQPVGSPLSLECTVEGTSNPNLYWYRQAAGRGLQLLFYSVGIGQISSEVPQNLSASRPQDRQFILSSKKLLLSDSGFYLCAWMGQANSPLHFGNGTRLTVT.

The J gene is TRBJ2-1, the V gene TRBV27; 8 bases are a match to TRBD2. V dropped 0 bases and J dropped 8; count of bases not matched to a gene: 9. CDR3 size: 16 residues. From germline, CDR1 is MNHEY and CDR2 SMNVEV (reference sequence). The CDR3 protein is CASSLSSGGPPYEQFF. The DNA for the CDR3 is TGTGCCAGCAGTTTATCATCGGGAGGGCCGCCCTATGAGCAGTTCTTC.

The V call is TRBV27, the J call TRBJ2-7, with TRBD1 matching over 9 bases. This CDR3 has 14 residues. J lost 4 bases, V lost 6 bases, and 7 bases had no gene match. Germline CDR1 and CDR2: MNHEY and SMNVEV (reference sequence). The CDR3 coding sequence is TGTGCCAGCAGGCTGACAGGGGGTCCATACGAGCAGTACTTC. The encoded protein is CASRLTGGPYEQYF.

The rearrangement uses TRBV5-1 and TRBJ2-2; 7 nucleotides align to TRBD2. The CDR3 length is 15 residues. Germline-derived CDR1 and CDR2 are SGHRS and YFSETQ. Trimming at V came to 5 bases and at J to 5 bases, leaving 9 bases not matched to a gene. The CDR3 DNA sequence: TGCGCCAGCAGTACGATAAGGGAGGGGACCGGGGAGCTGTTTTTT. This encodes CASSTIREGTGELFF.

The rearrangement joins TRBV12-3 or TRBV12-4 to TRBJ2-2, with D possibly being TRBD1 (5 bases). This CDR3 is 13 amino acids long. Trimming stripped 8 bases from V and 4 bases from J, with 11 bases between. CDR3 DNA: TGTGCCAGCCTTGGACAACGCACCGGGGAGCTGTTTTTT. Translation gives CASLGQRTGELFF.

V gene TRBV6-2 or TRBV6-3 combines with J gene TRBJ1-1; D perhaps matches TRBD1 (6 bases). Trimming pared 3 bases from V and 7 bases from J, leaving 12 bases between. In germline, CDR1 is MNHEY, CDR2 SVGEGT. The CDR3 loop spans 13 amino acids. The CDR3 bases are TGTGCCAGCAGTTATGCGACAGGCCTTGAAGCTTTCTTT. It encodes CASSYATGLEAFF.

The chain links TRBV9 to TRBJ2-3; D is uncertain. The germline gives CDR1 SGDLS, CDR2 YYNGEE. The V and J ends lost 2 bases and 2 bases respectively, with 6 bases between them. The CDR3 consists of 13 residues. CDR3 residues: CASSVQITDTQYF. The CDR3 nucleotides read TGTGCCAGCAGCGTTCAAATCACAGATACGCAGTATTTT.

This clone has more than one count but fewer than ten. The chain links TRBV6-5 to TRBJ1-2; D call uncertain. The V end was cut by 6 bases, the J end by 5 bases, with 13 bases between. CDR1 is MNHEY and CDR2 is SVGAGI in the germline V gene. This CDR3 region has 13 residues. CDR3 in amino acids: CASRPHGEYGYTF. The CDR3 DNA reads as TGTGCCAGCAGGCCACACGGAGAGTATGGCTACACCTTC.

The CDR3 region is CAISEVNRADEQFF. CDR3 in DNA: TGTGCCATCAGTGAGGTAAACAGGGCGGATGAGCAGTTCTTC. The gene calls are TRBV10-3 and TRBJ2-1; the D gene is possibly TRBD1 (6 bases). Germline-derived CDR1 and CDR2 are ENHRY and SYGVKD. V was trimmed by 2 bases and J by 8 bases, leaving 13 bases between them. The CDR3 contains 14 residues.

J is TRBJ2-3 and V is TRBV5-1; 9 bases map to TRBD1. The germline gives CDR1 SGHRS, CDR2 YFSETQ. The V segment lost 4 bases and the J segment 2 bases; nucleotides outside the gene matches: 5. The CDR3 sequence is 15 residues long. CDR3 nucleotides: TGCGCCAGCAGCCCGGACAGGGGAGACACAGATACGCAGTATTTT. It specifies CASSPDRGDTDTQYF.

This rearrangement joins TRBV7-9 to TRBJ1-2; D is undetermined. Germline-derived CDR1 and CDR2 are SEHNR and FQNEAQ (reference sequence). V lost 1 base and J lost 8, with 11 bases in between. CDR3 length: 13 amino acids. Here the CDR3 DNA reads TGTGCCAGCAGCTTAGAAGGGTCCTCGGGCTACACCTTC. It codes for CASSLEGSSGYTF.